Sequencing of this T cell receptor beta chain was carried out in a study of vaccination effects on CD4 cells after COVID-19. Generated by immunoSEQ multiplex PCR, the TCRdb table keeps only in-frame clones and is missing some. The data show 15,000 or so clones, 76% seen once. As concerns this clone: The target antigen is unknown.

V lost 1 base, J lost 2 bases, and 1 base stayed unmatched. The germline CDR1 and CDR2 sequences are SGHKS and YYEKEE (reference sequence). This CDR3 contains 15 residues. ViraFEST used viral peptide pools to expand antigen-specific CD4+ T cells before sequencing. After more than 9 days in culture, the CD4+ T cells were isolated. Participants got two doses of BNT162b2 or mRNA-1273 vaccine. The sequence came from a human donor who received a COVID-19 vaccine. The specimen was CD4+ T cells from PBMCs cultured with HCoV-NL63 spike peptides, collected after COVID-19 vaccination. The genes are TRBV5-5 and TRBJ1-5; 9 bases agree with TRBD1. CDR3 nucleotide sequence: TGTGCCAGCAGCTTGACAGGGGGCGGCAATCAGCCCCAGCATTTT. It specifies CASSLTGGGNQPQHF. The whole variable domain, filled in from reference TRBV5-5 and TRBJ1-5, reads DAGVTQSPTHLIKTRGQQVTLRCSPISGHKSVSWYQQVLGQGPQFIFQYYEKEERGRGNFPDRFSARQFPNYSSELNVNALLLGDSALYLCASSLTGGGNQPQHFGDGTRLSIL.